What follows describes a single T cell receptor (beta chain). Its antigen remains unknown. cDNA synthesis used the whole RNA isolate, giving expressed TCRB sequences. Sequenced by immunoSEQ multiplex PCR; TCRdb stores in-frame clones only, minus some. The data hold roughly 730,000 clones, with roughly 13% observed a single time. The data were taken from a study of beta chain features in type 1 diabetes. V dropped 7 bases and J dropped 4 bases, with 17 bases sitting between them. From germline, CDR1 is MDHEN and CDR2 SYDVKM. This CDR3 comprises 15 residues. Study-wide results and caveats: Shorter TCRB CDR3s, moderately but significantly so, marked every one of the four CD4+ subsets in Type 1 diabetes patients.

Sequenced material: naive CD4+ T cells from blood. V and J are TRBV28 and TRBJ2-1; either TRBD1 or TRBD2 may supply D (7 bases each). This sequence was found in a man aged 18 to 29 with type 1 diabetes. In DNA form, the CDR3 reads TGTGCCAGCACCCAGGGGGGGGGCCAGTACAATGAGCAGTTCTTC. Protein product: CASTQGGGQYNEQFF.